This T cell receptor beta chain emerged from a study of T cells in localized non-small cell lung cancer (TCRdb year 2020). The study in broad terms: Comparing tumors with uninvolved tumor-adjacent lungs, the study looked at the T cell repertoires of approximately 250 patients with early-stage NSCLC. The cohort was made up of about 240 treatment-naive NSCLC patients whose localized lung tumors had been resected. Of the NSCLC patients, 129 were male and roughly 100 were female, and the mean age was around 66 years.

The research as a whole found: Because the study design was exploratory, TCR variables were selected using unadjusted p-values without false-discovery rate correction. A median of 57 of the top 100 tumor clones turned up in the paired uninvolved adjacent lung, and 25 to 30 of those clones also ranked among the top 100 of that same adjacent lung. Because multi-region tumor sequencing was not performed, intratumor heterogeneity could not be ruled out. The highest T cell clonality was observed in uninvolved tumor-adjacent lung, where clonality exceeded that of tumor, suggesting that antigenic responses were more focused in uninvolved tumor-adjacent lung. Longer overall survival was associated with higher T cell density in blood, whereas shorter survival was associated with higher clonality in adjacent lung.

As encoded in the germline V gene, CDR1 is KGHSH while CDR2 is LQKENI. V sheds 0 bases and J sheds 4 bases, leaving 6 bases between their ends. Counted from cysteine to phenylalanine, this CDR3 has 13 amino acids. Of the read, only the CDR3 DNA is kept; its 39 bases are in frame from base 1. At diagnosis, peripheral blood, uninvolved tumor-adjacent lung and tumor were collected and stored as a combination of fresh-frozen and FFPE material. For TCR repertoire profiling, blood samples were analyzed in the form of peripheral blood mononuclear cells. The immunoSEQ Assay was used to sequence TCR beta CDR3 regions from DNA. Per the original workflow: To compute T cell density, TCR beta template counts were normalized to usable DNA, which was estimated by amplifying housekeeping genes. The preseqR package was used to estimate richness by extrapolating to 400,000 templates for PBMC samples and to 120,000 templates for tissue samples. Clonality was defined as one minus Pielou's evenness. Tissue-enriched TCRs were identified by differential abundance testing using productive amino-acid clonotypes, minimum total count 5 and alpha 0.1. The Jaccard Index and the Morisita Overlap Index were used to measure how much the repertoires overlapped between compartments. GLIPH clustered TCR beta CDR3s with public tetramer-defined viral CDR3s; viral motifs required at least three viral sequences plus V-gene enrichment. TCRdb's version of the immuneACCESS table is confined to in-frame rearrangements and falls short of the full clone set. An unresolved V gene accounts for under half of the shortfall where checked; the remainder is of unknown origin. D and trimming come from the DNA, and the V and J calls and clone size come from that table. For this sample there are around 100,000 clones; about 87% appear just once. The ten largest make up roughly 15% of the sample.

Notes on this clone: The clone's antigen remains unknown. Base qualities were left out, and no much larger clone turns up one base away.

Specimen: peripheral blood, collected before any cancer treatment. The sequence was collected from a man aged 35-69 years with stage I squamous cell lung carcinoma. The chain employs TRBV18 and TRBJ1-2, with the D segment identity uncertain. Read as DNA, the sequence is TGTGCCAGCTCACCACCAGGGATCTATGGCTACACCTTC. Translation gives CASSPPGIYGYTF.